This T cell receptor (beta chain) was found in a study of blood T cell repertoires in COVID-19. Across the whole study: Specimens from acute and convalescent COVID-19 originated in the United States, Italy and Spain. The cDNA or gDNA used as material had been derived from T cells, B-cell-depleted T cells, or PBMCs.

Study processing details: Amplification with reference gene primers provided the estimates of nucleated cell counts. Sequencing was performed with immunoSEQ multiplex PCR; in TCRdb, only in-frame clones are kept and a portion is missing. V and J calls and clone size are as listed in that table; D and trimming were resolved from the DNA. The sample lists tens of thousands of clones, 86% seen once, with under 20% in the top ten. Germline V lookup: CDR1 SGHRS, CDR2 YFSETQ. V was pared by 7 bases and J by 4 bases, with 14 bases between. The CDR3 sequence is 13 residues long. The rearrangement joins TRBV5-1 to TRBJ1-2; D perhaps matches TRBD1 (6 bases). The TCR sequence derives from a woman aged 80 or over with acute or convalescent COVID-19. Sequencing was done on a sample of peripheral blood. In DNA, the CDR3 is TGCGCCAGCGGAAGGGACATGATCTATGGCTACACCTTC. Protein sequence: CASGRDMIYGYTF.